One and the same sample provided the 5 T cell receptor beta chains below, sequenced in a study of T cell responses to AZD1222 COVID-19 vaccine. Method: immunoSEQ multiplex PCR; TCRdb's copy keeps in-frame clones and lacks some. This table has 150,000 to 160,000 clones, 87% appearing once. Sequenced material: peripheral blood, taken 28 days after the second AZD1222 dose. The receptors were sampled from an adult who received the AZD1222 COVID-19 vaccine.

Comments on this clone: The sample contains more than one DNA sequence encoding this CDR3. V is TRBV5-1 and J is TRBJ2-1, with 7 bases fitting TRBD2. The germline V gene encodes CDR1 SGHRS and CDR2 YFSETQ. The CDR3 loop spans 16 amino acids. The J segment lost 0 bases and the V segment lost 1 base, leaving 4 bases of the junction unmatched. In DNA, the CDR3 is TGCGCCAGCAGCTTGAGGGGCGGGAGCTCCTACAATGAGCAGTTCTTC. Translating it yields CASSLRGGSSYNEQFF. The entire variable domain, with the rest obtained from reference TRBV5-1 and TRBJ2-1, is as follows: KAGVTQTPRYLIKTRGQQVTLSCSPISGHRSVSWYQQTPGQGLQFLFEYFSETQRNKGNFPGRFSGRQFSNSRSEMNVSTLELGDSALYLCASSLRGGSSYNEQFFGPGTRLTVL.

The chain couples TRBV21-1 to TRBJ2-5; the tabulated D call, TRBD1, remains unverified against the DNA. TRBV21-1 is an annotated pseudogene. CDR3 size: 21 residues. CDR3 region: CASRPGSGGWFDHQHQETQYF. CDR3 DNA sequence: TGTGCCAGCAGGCCAGGGTCAGGGGGATGGTTCGATCACCAACATCAAGAGACCCAGTACTTC.

The chain joins TRBV4-3 to TRBJ2-1; 12 bases are shared with TRBD2. J lost 9 bases, V lost 0 bases, and 3 bases had no gene match. Germline CDR1 is LGHNA and CDR2 is YSLEER. The CDR3 runs to 15 residues. The CDR3 is CASSQDPSGRGEQFF. The CDR3 DNA sequence: TGCGCCAGCAGCCAAGATCCTAGCGGGAGGGGTGAGCAGTTCTTC.

The gene calls are TRBV7-8 and TRBJ1-5, with a possible D match to TRBD1 (5 bases). CDR3 length: 14 residues. Trimming took 7 bases from V and 3 from J, leaving 13 bases between them. The V gene's germline CDR1 is SGHVS and CDR2 FQNEAQ. CDR3 in amino acids: CASTSWGNNQPQHF. DNA of the CDR3: TGTGCCAGCACCTCGTGGGGGAACAATCAGCCCCAGCATTTT.

The chain employs TRBV7-9 and TRBJ1-2; the D is unclear. The CDR3 consists of 13 residues. The V gene's germline CDR1 is SEHNR and CDR2 FQNEAQ (reference sequence). V was shortened by 8 bases and J by 0 bases, with 10 bases between the two germline ends. In DNA form, the CDR3 reads TGTGCCAGCTCCCGCCAAGCTAACTATGGCTACACCTTC. It specifies CASSRQANYGYTF.